This T cell receptor (beta chain) stems from a study of T cell repertoires in ileal Crohn's disease. The repertoire was sequenced with immunoSEQ multiplex PCR; TCRdb's copy has only in-frame clones and lacks some. The sample yields 15,000 to 20,000 clones, roughly two thirds seen once. The V end was cut by 5 bases, the J end by 5 bases, with 15 bases between. The length of the CDR3 is 14 residues. Germline assignment: CDR1 SGHVS and CDR2 FQNEAQ. This clonotype was sampled from an adult with Crohn's disease. This chain links TRBV7-8 with TRBJ1-1; tentative D call: TRBD1 (5 bases). The specimen sequenced was ileal tissue. The CDR3 nucleotides are TGTGCCAGCAGCCTTCTGTCCGGGGGTACTGAAGCTTTCTTT. Its translation is CASSLLSGGTEAFF.